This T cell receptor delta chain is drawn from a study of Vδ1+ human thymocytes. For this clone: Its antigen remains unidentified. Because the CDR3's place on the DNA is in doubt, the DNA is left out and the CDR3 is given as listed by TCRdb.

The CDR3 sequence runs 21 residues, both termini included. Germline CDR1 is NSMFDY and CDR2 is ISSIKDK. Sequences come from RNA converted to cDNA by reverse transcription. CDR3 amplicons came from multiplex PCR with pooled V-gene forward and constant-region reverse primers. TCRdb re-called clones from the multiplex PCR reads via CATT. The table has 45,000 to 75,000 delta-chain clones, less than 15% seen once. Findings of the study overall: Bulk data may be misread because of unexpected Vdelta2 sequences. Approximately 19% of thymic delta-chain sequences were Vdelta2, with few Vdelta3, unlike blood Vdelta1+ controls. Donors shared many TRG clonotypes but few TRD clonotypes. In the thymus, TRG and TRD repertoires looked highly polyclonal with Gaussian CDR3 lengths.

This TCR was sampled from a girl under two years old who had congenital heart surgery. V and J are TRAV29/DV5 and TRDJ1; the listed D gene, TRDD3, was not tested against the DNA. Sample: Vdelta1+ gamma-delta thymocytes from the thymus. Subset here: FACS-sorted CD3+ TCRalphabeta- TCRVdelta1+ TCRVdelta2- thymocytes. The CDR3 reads CSVLLCSKRLSWGQTGDKLIF.